The 5 T cell receptor beta chains below come from one sample, sequenced in a study of blood T cell repertoires in COVID-19. Method: immunoSEQ multiplex PCR; TCRdb's copy keeps in-frame clones and lacks some. The top ten clones hold about 12% of a sample with under 250,000 clones, 82% of them seen once. Source material: peripheral blood. Source of these receptors: a woman in her 40s with acute or convalescent COVID-19.

The chain carries TRBV29-1 and TRBJ1-5, with D hard to call. Germline V gene lookup returns CDR1 SQVTM and CDR2 ANQGSEA. This CDR3 has 13 residues. The V gene lost 4 bases and the J gene lost 5 bases, with 12 bases spanning the gap. CDR3 sequence reads: CSVGHLADQPQHF. DNA for the CDR3: TGCAGCGTTGGGCATCTGGCGGATCAGCCCCAGCATTTT.

The rearrangement uses TRBV27 and TRBJ1-1; D is perhaps TRBD1 (6 bases). V was clipped by 5 bases and J by 8 bases, with 15 bases between them. Germline-derived CDR1 and CDR2 are MNHEY and SMNVEV (reference sequence). The CDR3 is 13 amino acids. CDR3 residues: CASSPGQTREAFF. CDR3 bases: TGTGCCAGCAGTCCAGGACAGACCAGGGAAGCTTTCTTT.

CDR3 sequence: CASSLERGRTEAFF. The CDR3 DNA reads TGTGCCAGCAGCTTGGAGAGGGGGCGAACTGAAGCTTTCTTT. This sequence joins TRBV5-4 and TRBJ1-1, with 7 nucleotides matching TRBD1. Germline CDR1 is SGHNT and CDR2 is YYREEE (reference sequence). The V and J ends lost 0 bases and 5 bases, in that order; junction bases with no gene match: 4. This CDR3 has 14 amino acids.

This chain connects TRBV4-3 to TRBJ1-3; D is undetermined. V lost 0 bases, J lost 0 bases, and 21 bases lay in between. CDR1 is LGHNA, CDR2 YSLEER, per germline. This CDR3 region has 20 residues. The CDR3 loop is CASSQDSPSSWYYSGNTIYF. The CDR3 region has the DNA TGCGCCAGCAGCCAAGATAGCCCCTCTTCGTGGTATTACTCTGGAAACACCATATATTTT.

This clone was detected only once. The gene calls are TRBV30 and TRBJ2-1; TRBD1 aligns across 7 bases. The germline CDR1 and CDR2 sequences are GTSNPN and SVGIG (reference sequence). CDR3 size: 14 residues. The V and J ends lost 4 bases and 7 bases, in that order; junction bases with no gene match: 10. The CDR3 region has the DNA TGTGCCTGGAACCACGACAGGGATGGGAATGAGCAGTTCTTC. Translated: CAWNHDRDGNEQFF.